Listed below are T cell receptor beta chains from one sample, sequenced in a study of CD8 T cells in ankylosing spondylitis. TCRdb reprocessed the 5' RACE reads with MiXCR, giving one entry per CDR3 protein. The sample has 250,000 to 300,000 distinct CDR3 sequences, roughly 20% seen once; the top ten hold about 8%. The sequencing input was blood, either unsorted or a sorted T cell fraction (not recorded which). The receptor source for this set is a male donor with ankylosing spondylitis or in good health (not recorded which). Both conserved end residues are part of each CDR3. A D gene is named only where the DNA matches it firmly. Size is stated for part of the rows, as once, few or many counts, or as a class when the clone is expanded.

>15|TRBD1|TRBJ2-2|TRBV7-3|-
TGTGCCAGCAGCCCGGACAGGGAAAACACCGGGGAGCTGTTTTTT
CASSPDRENTGELFF
>16|-|TRBJ1-6|TRBV5-1|many
TGCGCCAGCAGCACCGAGGGTTCGGGGGTCGGTTCACCCCTCCACTTT
CASSTEGSGVGSPLHF
>13|-|TRBJ1-1|TRBV5-5|-
TGTGCCAGCATGTCTTCCCCTAACACTGAAGCTTTCTTT
CASMSSPNTEAFF
>15|-|TRBJ2-3|TRBV6-1|many
TGTGCCAGCATCCACAGGGGACTCAGCACAGATACGCAGTATTTT
CASIHRGLSTDTQYF
>15|TRBD1|TRBJ2-1|TRBV20-1|many
TGCAGTGCTAGAGTGGACAGGGATACCTACAATGAGCAGTTCTTC
CSARVDRDTYNEQFF
>15|-|TRBJ2-5|TRBV7-9|-
TGTGCCAGCAGCTTAGCGTCCGGGGGTGATGAGACCCAGTACTTC
CASSLASGGDETQYF
>17|-|TRBJ2-4|TRBV7-8|-
TGTGCCAGCAGCTTAGCGACTGATTCCATAGCCAAAAACATTCAGTACTTC
CASSLATDSIAKNIQYF
>13|-|TRBJ1-1|TRBV6-1|few
TGTGCCAGCACCTTGGGGGTCGACACTGAAGCTTTCTTT
CASTLGVDTEAFF
>14|-|TRBJ1-4|TRBV3-1|-
TGTGCCAGCAGCCAAGAGATCGGTTTGGAAAAACAGTTTTTT
CASSQEIGLEKQFF
>13|-|TRBJ2-5|TRBV29-1|-
TGCAGCGTTCGTATAGCGGCTCAAGAGACCCAGTACTTC
CSVRIAAQETQYF
>14|-|TRBJ2-3|TRBV25-1|-
TGTGCCAGCAGTGAGCTACGGGAGATGGATACGCAGTATTTT
CASSELREMDTQYF
>16|-|TRBJ1-4|TRBV4-2|many
TGTGCCAGCAGCCAAGGGCGAAACCCAACTAATGAAAAACTGTTTTTT
CASSQGRNPTNEKLFF
>13|-|TRBJ1-1|TRBV12-3/TRBV12-4|few
TGTGCCAGCAGTCACGGATGGTTGACTGAAGCTTTCTTT
CASSHGWLTEAFF
>15|TRBD2|TRBJ2-3|TRBV5-1|-
TGCGCCAGCAGTCGAGCACTAGCGGAATCAGATACGCAGTATTTT
CASSRALAESDTQYF
>12|-|TRBJ2-1|TRBV7-3|many
TGTGCCAGCAGCTTAGCTGGCCGCGAGCAGTTCTTC
CASSLAGREQFF
>10|-|TRBJ2-5|TRBV20-1|many
TGCAGTGCTAGGGATGAGACCCAGTACTTC
CSARDETQYF
>11|-|TRBJ2-3|TRBV15|few
TGTGCCACCAGCGGGGAGGATACGCAGTATTTT
CATSGEDTQYF
>13|TRBD1|TRBJ2-5|TRBV29-1|many
TGCAGCGGCAGGACAGGGGGCCTGGAGACCCAGTACTTC
CSGRTGGLETQYF
>14|-|TRBJ2-1|TRBV20-1|few
TGCAGTGCTAGCGGTCTTGGGACCTACAATGAGCAGTTCTTC
CSASGLGTYNEQFF
>15|TRBD1|TRBJ2-6|TRBV28|-
TGTGCCAGCACCCGAGGGGGCACTGGGGCCAACGTCCTGACTTTC
CASTRGGTGANVLTF
>16|TRBD2|TRBJ2-3|TRBV27|few
TGTGCCAGCAGTCCAGTAGCGGGAGTTCTCACAGATACGCAGTATTTT
CASSPVAGVLTDTQYF
>12|-|TRBJ1-4|TRBV6-6|few
TGTGCCAGCAGCTACAAAGTTGAAAAACTGTTTTTT
CASSYKVEKLFF
>14|-|TRBJ2-2|TRBV24-1|-
TGTGCCACCAGTGATTATCCGAACACCGGGGAGCTGTTTTTT
CATSDYPNTGELFF
>15|-|TRBJ1-1|TRBV7-2|-
TGTGCCAGCAGGCCCCAAAAAGGGATGAACACTGAAGCTTTCTTT
CASRPQKGMNTEAFF
>14|TRBD2|TRBJ2-3|TRBV12-3/TRBV12-4|-
TGTGCCAGCAGATCGATAGCGGGGTGGGATACGCAGTATTTT
CASRSIAGWDTQYF
>16|TRBD1|TRBJ2-1|TRBV27|-
TGTGCCAGCACTTCCCGACAGGGAACTGGGTACAATGAGCAGTTCTTC
CASTSRQGTGYNEQFF
>12|-|TRBJ1-4|TRBV6-5|-
TGTGCCAGCAGTAACCCACCGGGTTCCCTGTTTTTT
CASSNPPGSLFF
>15|TRBD2|TRBJ2-3|TRBV6-2/TRBV6-3|-
TGTGCCAGCAGCCCCGGGAGGTCAATCACAGATACGCAGTATTTT
CASSPGRSITDTQYF
>16|TRBD1|TRBJ2-1|TRBV7-3|many
TGTGCCAGCAGCTTACATCCTCAGGGGGCCTACAATGAGCAGTTCTTC
CASSLHPQGAYNEQFF
>16|-|TRBJ2-1|TRBV12-3/TRBV12-4|-
TGTGCCAGCAGTCCTCCTGCGTGGCATAAGTACAATGAGCAGTTCTTC
CASSPPAWHKYNEQFF
>15|-|TRBJ1-2|TRBV30|-
TGTGCCTGGAGTCCATGGGTCGGCAGGGAGAACGGCTACACCTTC
CAWSPWVGRENGYTF
>14|-|TRBJ2-5|TRBV5-1|many
TGCGCCAGCAGCTTGGGGGCAAACCAAGAGACCCAGTACTTC
CASSLGANQETQYF